The clone carrying this T cell receptor beta chain was recorded a few times. The antigen remains undetermined. The CDR3 consists of 15 residues. V lost 2 bases, J lost 5 bases, and 7 bases stayed unmatched. The germline V gene has CDR1 MGHDK and CDR2 SYGVNS. The protocol was immunoSEQ multiplex PCR, while the TCRdb copy is restricted to in-frame clones and leaves out a portion. The top ten hold roughly 0.4% of the sample, which has tens of thousands of clones, around 83% seen once. The sample originates from a study of OX40 agonist ivuxolimab in advanced cancers. As for the study in general: Ivuxolimab, an antibody acting as an agonist of OX40 (CD134), was used to treat patients. Study results and limitations: Undetermined was the antigen specificity of the expanded peripheral T cells. On average, a greater number of expanded clones characterised CD8+ T cells relative to CD4+. Clonal expansion was seen in CD4+ and CD8+ blood T cells by week 6 at 0.1 to 3.0 mg/kg.

The rearrangement uses TRBV25-1 and TRBJ1-2; 8 bases line up with TRBD1. The sample here was CD4+ or CD8+ T cells sorted from blood, taken in a trial of the OX40 agonist ivuxolimab. This clonotype was sampled from an adult with an advanced solid tumor such as melanoma, head and neck, liver or kidney cancer. The CDR3 spells CASSEGQGYGYGYTF. CDR3 in DNA: TGTGCCAGCAGTGAAGGACAGGGTTATGGGTATGGCTACACCTTC.